The sample holds many counts of the clone carrying this T cell receptor (beta chain). Germline V gene data show CDR1 as DFQATT and CDR2 as SNEGSKA (reference sequence). This CDR3 has 12 residues. The germline V and J ends were trimmed by 7 bases and 0 bases, with 7 bases remaining between them. TCRdb re-called the reads through MiXCR, storing one row per CDR3 protein. The sample contains approximately 50,000 distinct CDR3 sequences, 7.3% of which appear only once. The entry originates in a study of patients with pleural tuberculosis. This clonotype was sampled from a human donor with pleural tuberculosis. The V gene is TRBV20-1, the J gene TRBJ2-4, with unresolved D. CDR3 amino acids: CSVRKAKNIQYF. The CDR3 bases are TGCAGTGTAAGAAAAGCCAAAAACATTCAGTACTTC.